Listed below are T cell receptor beta chains from one sample, sequenced in a study of vaccination and CD4 T cells after COVID-19. From the PCR reads, TCRdb called clonotypes with MiXCR, one entry per CDR3 protein. This sample yields over 20,000 distinct CDR3 sequences, of which about 44% are seen a single time; 5% to 6.5% belongs to the top ten. For these receptors, no antigen is known. Specimen: CD4+ T cells from blood, cultured in vitro. The receptors were sampled from a human donor who had recovered from COVID-19. Both conserved end residues are part of each CDR3. Each record gives: clone size, J gene, V gene, CDR3 protein. Clone size is given for some rows only: seen once, a few or many times, or a class if the clone is expanded.

abundance: few
j_gene: TRBJ1-2
v_gene: TRBV23-1
CDR3aa: CASSQSRSDRGLYGYTF

abundance: -
j_gene: TRBJ1-3
v_gene: TRBV5-1
CDR3aa: CASSAAPDGNTIYF

abundance: few
j_gene: TRBJ1-3
v_gene: TRBV6-1
CDR3aa: CASRTGGSGNTIYF

abundance: -
j_gene: TRBJ2-5
v_gene: TRBV27
CDR3aa: CASSLDRGWETQYF

abundance: -
j_gene: TRBJ1-1
v_gene: TRBV7-9
CDR3aa: CASSWAIRTGRGTEAFF

abundance: -
j_gene: TRBJ2-1
v_gene: TRBV2
CDR3aa: CASRYRGEQFF

abundance: few
j_gene: TRBJ2-4
v_gene: TRBV7-9
CDR3aa: CASSFRDRIFQYF

abundance: -
j_gene: TRBJ1-6
v_gene: TRBV7-9
CDR3aa: CASGQLSSYNSPLHF

abundance: -
j_gene: TRBJ2-7
v_gene: TRBV24-1
CDR3aa: CATSAKGRGHEQYF

abundance: -
j_gene: TRBJ1-1
v_gene: TRBV5-4
CDR3aa: CASSLGTVEAFF

abundance: -
j_gene: TRBJ1-1
v_gene: TRBV20-1
CDR3aa: CSARDSRGAFF

abundance: few
j_gene: TRBJ1-6
v_gene: TRBV2
CDR3aa: CASSPRGDRAVSPLHF

abundance: -
j_gene: TRBJ2-5
v_gene: TRBV7-3
CDR3aa: CASSLGEFETQYF

abundance: medium-sized
j_gene: TRBJ1-5
v_gene: TRBV24-1
CDR3aa: CATSETGTGEPQHF

abundance: -
j_gene: TRBJ1-2
v_gene: TRBV20-1
CDR3aa: CSAPYDGGYTF

abundance: -
j_gene: TRBJ1-6
v_gene: TRBV4-1
CDR3aa: CASSRGTATNSPLHF

abundance: -
j_gene: TRBJ1-5
v_gene: TRBV30
CDR3aa: CAWSVKGGNQPQHF

abundance: -
j_gene: TRBJ2-1
v_gene: TRBV4-1
CDR3aa: CASRRTGRDNEQFF

abundance: medium-sized
j_gene: TRBJ2-1
v_gene: TRBV2
CDR3aa: CASSEDSSSYNEQFF

abundance: once
j_gene: TRBJ1-6
v_gene: TRBV7-8
CDR3aa: CASSWDRGNSPLHF

abundance: few
j_gene: TRBJ2-3
v_gene: TRBV12-3/TRBV12-4
CDR3aa: CASSLASGTDTQYF

abundance: medium-sized
j_gene: TRBJ2-2
v_gene: TRBV6-2/TRBV6-3
CDR3aa: CASSYSSASGTGELFF

abundance: few
j_gene: TRBJ2-7
v_gene: TRBV6-2/TRBV6-3
CDR3aa: CASSYSTSGSGGDEQYF

abundance: -
j_gene: TRBJ2-7
v_gene: TRBV20-1
CDR3aa: CSAMQREKVYEQYF

abundance: -
j_gene: TRBJ2-1
v_gene: TRBV4-3
CDR3aa: CASSQDRLVGNEQFF

abundance: -
j_gene: TRBJ2-1
v_gene: TRBV20-1
CDR3aa: CSLLGLAGRGSSYNEQFF

abundance: few
j_gene: TRBJ2-2
v_gene: TRBV6-1
CDR3aa: CASSAGLAGSIRDTGELFF

abundance: -
j_gene: TRBJ1-2
v_gene: TRBV11-3
CDR3aa: CASSLDNSDGYTF

abundance: medium-sized
j_gene: TRBJ2-2
v_gene: TRBV7-8
CDR3aa: CASRRTGARGELFF

abundance: -
j_gene: TRBJ2-2
v_gene: TRBV10-3
CDR3aa: CAISQGRDTGELFF

abundance: -
j_gene: TRBJ1-1
v_gene: TRBV28
CDR3aa: CASELGATVGAFF

abundance: -
j_gene: TRBJ2-3
v_gene: TRBV19
CDR3aa: CASSKDRGRTDTQYF

abundance: few
j_gene: TRBJ1-4
v_gene: TRBV27
CDR3aa: CASSGGQLREKLFF

abundance: few
j_gene: TRBJ2-1
v_gene: TRBV27
CDR3aa: CASSLYGEQFF

abundance: -
j_gene: TRBJ1-2
v_gene: TRBV25-1
CDR3aa: CASSESRGVGYGYTF

abundance: -
j_gene: TRBJ1-5
v_gene: TRBV20-1
CDR3aa: CSASCAYSNQPQHF

abundance: -
j_gene: TRBJ2-7
v_gene: TRBV20-1
CDR3aa: CSAPLPQAGAPYEQYF

abundance: -
j_gene: TRBJ2-3
v_gene: TRBV12-3/TRBV12-4
CDR3aa: CASSRDHTYTQYF

abundance: few
j_gene: TRBJ1-5
v_gene: TRBV24-1
CDR3aa: CATSDSGANQPQHF

abundance: few
j_gene: TRBJ1-5
v_gene: TRBV19
CDR3aa: CASTGGQARQPQHF

abundance: -
j_gene: TRBJ1-1
v_gene: TRBV7-2
CDR3aa: CASSLGDRRNTEAFF

abundance: few
j_gene: TRBJ1-2
v_gene: TRBV7-9
CDR3aa: CASRRQDSYGYTF

abundance: few
j_gene: TRBJ1-5
v_gene: TRBV6-2/TRBV6-3
CDR3aa: CASSYRGTFFYGNQPQHF

abundance: few
j_gene: TRBJ1-3
v_gene: TRBV6-5
CDR3aa: CASSYSKGNTIYF

abundance: -
j_gene: TRBJ2-5
v_gene: TRBV7-2
CDR3aa: CASSSARETQYF

abundance: -
j_gene: TRBJ2-5
v_gene: TRBV24-1
CDR3aa: CATSPRRGGQETQYF

abundance: medium-sized
j_gene: TRBJ1-6
v_gene: TRBV7-9
CDR3aa: CASSTRVLNSPLHF

abundance: -
j_gene: TRBJ2-3
v_gene: TRBV15
CDR3aa: CATSRDRVAMADTQYF

abundance: -
j_gene: TRBJ1-4
v_gene: TRBV6-1
CDR3aa: CASRMTGVGEKLFF

abundance: -
j_gene: TRBJ2-3
v_gene: TRBV11-3
CDR3aa: CASVGTGSSGGDTQYF

abundance: -
j_gene: TRBJ1-4
v_gene: TRBV7-2
CDR3aa: CASSARDGANEKLFF

abundance: -
j_gene: TRBJ2-2
v_gene: TRBV24-1
CDR3aa: CATSSRSGGWNTGELFF

abundance: once
j_gene: TRBJ1-5
v_gene: TRBV27
CDR3aa: CDPGACDQPQHF

abundance: once
j_gene: TRBJ1-6
v_gene: TRBV3-1
CDR3aa: CASSQVRGRSNSPLHF

abundance: -
j_gene: TRBJ2-1
v_gene: TRBV20-1
CDR3aa: CSAPPGGRLEQFF

abundance: -
j_gene: TRBJ1-1
v_gene: TRBV10-2
CDR3aa: CASSDQGNTEAFF

abundance: -
j_gene: TRBJ2-7
v_gene: TRBV25-1
CDR3aa: CASNEAGVGTYEQYF

abundance: few
j_gene: TRBJ2-2
v_gene: TRBV20-1
CDR3aa: CSASTGRGTGELFF

abundance: few
j_gene: TRBJ2-2
v_gene: TRBV7-2
CDR3aa: CASRYGWENTGELFF